The clone carrying this TCR beta chain was seen a single time. The data stem from a study of shared clonotypes between healthy human individuals. Germline V CDR1 and CDR2: SGHRS, YFSETQ. The CDR3 has 13 residues. V shed 0 bases and J shed 2 bases, with 5 bases lying between them. TCRdb keeps only in-frame clones here, not all; method: immunoSEQ multiplex PCR. Among roughly 480,000 clones listed, 70% to 80% were seen once. This sequence joins TRBV5-1 and TRBJ1-2; D gene unclear. The TCR originated in a middle-aged woman in good health. Some clones in this sample may be carry-over from other donors' samples. Sample: PBMCs. CDR3 amino acids: CASSLGHNYGYTF. For the CDR3, the DNA is TGCGCCAGCAGCTTGGGACACAACTATGGCTACACCTTC.